Presented here are 9 T cell receptor beta chains from one specimen sequenced in a study of beta chain features in type 1 diabetes. Findings and caveats of the study: Type 1 diabetes patients had moderately but significantly shorter TCRB CDR3s in all four CD4+ subsets.

The antigens these receptors bind are not known. The whole isolated RNA underwent reverse transcription, so sequencing captured expressed TCRB transcripts. Sequenced by immunoSEQ multiplex PCR; TCRdb stores in-frame clones only, minus some. The profile shows 500,000 to 800,000 clones, around 12% of them singletons. The specimen sequenced was naive CD4+ T cells from blood. The origin of the receptors is a young man with type 1 diabetes.

This clone was seen more than once but under ten times. The rearrangement joins TRBV18 to TRBJ1-1; 9 bases align to TRBD1. V lost 8 bases, J lost 6 bases, and 16 bases stayed unmatched. Per the germline V gene, CDR1 is KGHSH and CDR2 is LQKENI. This CDR3 has 16 residues. The chain's CDR3 is CASGPLESGQGPEAFF. The CDR3 DNA is TGTGCCAGCGGACCCCTCGAATCGGGACAGGGCCCTGAAGCTTTCTTT.

This clone came up a few times. V gene TRBV4-1 combines with J gene TRBJ2-1; D might be TRBD1 or TRBD2, each matching 5 bases. Trimming took 4 bases from V and 4 from J, leaving 17 bases between them. In germline, CDR1 is MGHRA, CDR2 YSYEKL. The length of the CDR3 is 16 residues. CDR3 sequence reads: CASSLRAGREYNEQFF. The CDR3 coding sequence is TGCGCCAGCAGCCTCCGCGCGGGCAGGGAGTACAATGAGCAGTTCTTC.

This clone has only a few counts. The chain links TRBV19 to TRBJ1-3, with D maybe TRBD1 (6 bases). Germline CDR1 and CDR2: LNHDA and SQIVND (reference sequence). Deletions cut 4 bases from V and 2 bases from J, with 12 bases between. The CDR3 length is 15 residues. The CDR3 bases are TGTGCCAGTAGTACCCAGGGGCGGACTGGAAACACCATATATTTT. This codes for CASSTQGRTGNTIYF.

This clone was recorded a few times. The gene calls are TRBV25-1 and TRBJ2-7; either TRBD1 or TRBD2 may supply D (6 bases each). Deletions cut 7 bases from V and 4 bases from J, with 11 bases between. The CDR3 runs to 12 residues. Germline-derived CDR1 and CDR2 are MGHDK and SYGVNS. The CDR3, as DNA: TGTGCCAGCACAGGGGACTGGTACGAGCAGTACTTC. Protein: CASTGDWYEQYF.

This clone occurred a few times. One junction end disagrees with the germline gene, perhaps due to a read error. The rearrangement joins TRBV5-1 to TRBJ2-2; D is perhaps TRBD2 (6 bases). The CDR3 has 15 amino acids. The germline V gene encodes CDR1 SGHRS and CDR2 YFSETQ. DNA of the CDR3: TGTGCCAGCAGCTTGTGGCAACCGGGGGCCGGGGAGCTGTTTTTT. Translation gives CASSLWQPGAGELFF.

CDR3 in DNA: TGTGCCAGCAGTGAAAAGGGCAGCAGCTCCTACGAGCAGTACTTC. Protein product: CASSEKGSSSYEQYF. The J gene is TRBJ2-7, the V gene TRBV6-1; D unresolved. The CDR3 consists of 15 residues. Germline CDR1 reads MNHNS; CDR2 reads SASEGT. Trimming stripped 2 bases from V and 0 bases from J, with 11 bases between.

This clone showed up just a few times. The rearrangement links TRBV2 to TRBJ2-7; a weak D match, TRBD1 (6 bases). Looked up from germline, CDR1 is SNHLY and CDR2 is FYNNEI. The CDR3 is 14 residues long. V lost 7 bases, J lost 0 bases, and 13 bases lay in between. The CDR3 DNA reads TGTGCCAGCAAGAGCAGGGGTAGCTCCTACGAGCAGTACTTC. Protein sequence: CASKSRGSSYEQYF.

Comments on this clone: Other nucleotide sequences from this sample produce the same CDR3. This sequence joins TRBV9 and TRBJ2-2, with a tentative D call TRBD1 (5 bases). This CDR3 is built from 13 residues. Germline V gives CDR1 SGDLS, CDR2 YYNGEE. V was pared by 1 base and J by 4 bases, with 5 bases between. The CDR3 loop reads CASSVQGTGELFF. For the CDR3, the DNA is TGTGCCAGCAGCGTACAGGGCACCGGGGAGCTGTTTTTT.

This clone was recorded a few times. The rearrangement links TRBV6-5 to TRBJ2-1; D uncertain. CDR3 length equals 14 residues. Germline CDR1 MNHEY, CDR2 SVGAGI. With 0 bases removed from V and 8 bases from J, the gap between germline ends came to 11 bases. The chain's CDR3 is CASSYSLAGDEQFF. CDR3 sequence (DNA): TGTGCCAGCAGTTACTCCCTGGCAGGCGATGAGCAGTTCTTC.